Following are 10 T cell receptor beta chains from one sample sequenced in a study of technical replicates of blood from a handful of donors. TCRdb keeps only in-frame clones here, not all; method: immunoSEQ multiplex PCR. The sample consists of approximately 80,000 clones, over 75% of them appearing once. The sequenced material came from T cells isolated from PBMCs. Source of these receptors: a human donor in good health.

This chain links TRBV9 with TRBJ1-1; D is unresolved. The CDR3 consists of 11 residues. The V end was cut by 3 bases, the J end by 9 bases, with 9 bases between. Per germline, CDR1 SGDLS and CDR2 YYNGEE. The DNA for the CDR3 is TGTGCCAGCAGCGAATCAGAAAAAGCTTTCTTT. Residues: CASSESEKAFF.

J is TRBJ1-2 and V is TRBV4-3; 7 nucleotides agree with TRBD1. Germline values: CDR1 LGHNA, CDR2 YSLEER. The CDR3 has 15 residues. V dropped 5 bases and J dropped 2; count of bases not matched to a gene: 8. For the CDR3, the DNA is TGCGCCAGCAGCTTATCGACAGGGTCCAACTATGGCTACACCTTC. Translated, it gives CASSLSTGSNYGYTF.

V gene TRBV2 combines with J gene TRBJ2-7; weak D call: TRBD2 (6 bases). In germline, CDR1 is SNHLY, CDR2 FYNNEI. V was pared by 2 bases and J by 6 bases, with 14 bases between. The CDR3 covers 14 residues. CDR3 residues: CASSEMAGSAEQYF. CDR3 coding DNA: TGTGCCAGCAGTGAAATGGCGGGGTCCGCCGAGCAGTACTTC.

The rearrangement uses TRBV27 and TRBJ2-2; the D gene is possibly TRBD2 (6 bases). The V end lost 4 bases, the J end lost 7 bases, and 7 bases lay between the germline ends. Germline-derived CDR1 and CDR2 are MNHEY and SMNVEV (reference sequence). This CDR3 comprises 12 residues. The CDR3 nucleotides are TGTGCCAGCAGTTCGACTAGCGGGGAGCTGTTTTTT. Residues: CASSSTSGELFF.

V is TRBV15 and J is TRBJ2-2; a possible D gene is TRBD1 (6 bases). V lost 8 bases to trimming and J lost 1 base, with 11 bases between them. Germline loops: CDR1 LNHNV, CDR2 YYDKDF (reference sequence). The CDR3 has 14 amino acids. CDR3 region: CATARTENTGELFF. DNA for the CDR3: TGTGCCACCGCCCGGACAGAGAACACCGGGGAGCTGTTTTTT.

This chain connects TRBV14 to TRBJ2-5, with D unclear. The CDR3 contains 14 residues. With 2 bases removed from V and 5 bases from J, the gap between germline ends came to 12 bases. Per germline, CDR1 SGHDN and CDR2 FVKESK. CDR3 sequence reads: CASSQSLRVETQYF. In nucleotides, the CDR3 is TGTGCCAGCAGCCAATCACTAAGAGTGGAGACCCAGTACTTC.

This clone was observed a single time. In nucleotides, the CDR3 is TGTGCCAGCAGGAGGAAACTCTACGAGCAGTACTTC. It specifies CASRRKLYEQYF. The chain combines TRBV2 with TRBJ2-7; D not resolved. The germline gives CDR1 SNHLY, CDR2 FYNNEI. The CDR3 is 12 amino acids. Trimming took 6 bases from V and 3 from J, leaving 9 bases between them.

The CDR3 reads CASSLGGIVSYEQYF. As DNA, the CDR3 is TGTGCCAGCAGCTTAGGCGGGATAGTTAGTTACGAGCAGTACTTC. The chain links TRBV13 to TRBJ2-7, with D possibly matching TRBD2 (5 bases). The V gene's germline CDR1 is PRHDT and CDR2 FYEKMQ (reference sequence). Trimming removed 0 bases from V and 4 bases from J, with 13 bases in between. The CDR3 length is 15 residues.

V usage is TRBV9 and J usage is TRBJ2-3, with D maybe TRBD2 (6 bases). The CDR3 spans 17 residues. V lost 0 bases and J 1 base, leaving 15 bases between the germline ends. Germline CDR1 is SGDLS and CDR2 is YYNGEE. The CDR3 DNA sequence: TGTGCCAGCAGCGTAGCGGGAGCGATACTTGGCACAGATACGCAGTATTTT. Its protein product is CASSVAGAILGTDTQYF.

This chain uses TRBV5-1 with TRBJ1-2, with TRBD1 identical over 10 bases. The length of the CDR3 is 14 residues. V trimming: 5 bases; J trimming: 2 bases; junction bases outside the gene matches: 3. From germline, CDR1 is SGHRS and CDR2 YFSETQ. CDR3 in amino acids: CASRGTGENYGYTF. Written as DNA, the CDR3 is TGCGCCAGCAGAGGGACAGGGGAAAACTATGGCTACACCTTC.